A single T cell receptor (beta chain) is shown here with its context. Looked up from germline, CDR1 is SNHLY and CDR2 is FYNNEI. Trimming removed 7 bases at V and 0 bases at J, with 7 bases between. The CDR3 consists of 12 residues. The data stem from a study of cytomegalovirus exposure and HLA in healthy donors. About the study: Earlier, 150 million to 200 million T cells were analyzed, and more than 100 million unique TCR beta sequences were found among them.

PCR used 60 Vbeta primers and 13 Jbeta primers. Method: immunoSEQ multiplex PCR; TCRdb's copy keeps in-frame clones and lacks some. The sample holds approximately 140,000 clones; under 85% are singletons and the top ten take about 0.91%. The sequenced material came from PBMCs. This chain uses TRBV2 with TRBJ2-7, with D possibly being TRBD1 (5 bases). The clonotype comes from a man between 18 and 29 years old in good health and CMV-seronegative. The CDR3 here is CASIRASYEQYF. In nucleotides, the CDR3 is TGTGCCAGCATCAGGGCCTCCTACGAGCAGTACTTC.